The rows below give T cell receptor beta chains drawn from one sample of a study of a mutant IDH1 vaccine in newly diagnosed glioma. Sequenced by immunoSEQ multiplex PCR; TCRdb stores in-frame clones only, minus some. The sample has tens of thousands of clones; 82% are singletons. No cognate antigen is known for these TCRs. The input for sequencing was PBMCs, taken from a glioma patient whose treatment included an IDH1 peptide vaccine. The receptors stem from a woman younger than 35 with glioma. Some clones in this sample may be carry-over from other donors' samples. Both conserved end residues are trimmed from each CDR3.

CDR3aa: ASSLGQTPTANTIY
v_gene: TRBV6-6

CDR3aa: ASSSRTGGFEQY
v_gene: TRBV7-8

CDR3aa: ASSSEWRGSTIY
v_gene: TRBV2

CDR3aa: ASSLGAGVSGNTIY
v_gene: TRBV5-1

CDR3aa: ASSFKNRVVSYEQY
v_gene: TRBV5-6

CDR3aa: ASQGLGYGYT
v_gene: TRBV7-9

CDR3aa: AWRGGGGGYGYT
v_gene: TRBV30

CDR3aa: ASSQGGAGTRGGTLAKNIQY
v_gene: TRBV4-2

CDR3aa: SARRTDTQY
v_gene: TRBV20-1

CDR3aa: ASSLDRVSLYGYT
v_gene: TRBV5-1

CDR3aa: ASSYLGQRDQPQH
v_gene: TRBV6-5

CDR3aa: ASTLPGQSAGELF
v_gene: TRBV5-4

CDR3aa: ASSLKGQSTDTQY
v_gene: TRBV5-4

CDR3aa: ASYAPGRSSYEQY
v_gene: TRBV6-1

CDR3aa: AWSGDRATSYEQY
v_gene: TRBV30

CDR3aa: ASSLVSGANTEAF
v_gene: TRBV5-5

CDR3aa: ASSPSGSTDTQY
v_gene: TRBV7-9

CDR3aa: ASSKKDRDPTNYGYT
v_gene: TRBV21-1

CDR3aa: ASSRGDYQETQY
v_gene: TRBV7-9

CDR3aa: ASRRQGALNTEAF
v_gene: TRBV13

CDR3aa: ASSLVFSGDFNEQF
v_gene: TRBV5-1

CDR3aa: ASSGATGRNTEAF
v_gene: TRBV9

CDR3aa: ASRRPGTSGRGTGELF
v_gene: TRBV11-2